The clone carrying this T cell receptor (beta chain) was recorded a few times. The target antigen is unknown. TCRdb processed the 5' RACE reads anew with MiXCR; each CDR3 protein has one entry. The data contain around 590,000 distinct CDR3 sequences, about 12% of them seen just once; the ten biggest clones take up 14% to 15%. This specimen comes from a study of T cells after yellow fever vaccination. Overall study findings and caveats: Abundant clonotypes from the bulk population could have been carried over as contaminants into FACS-sorted repertoires. Reappearance after the booster was seen for most primary-vaccination clones, at 96% CD4 and 70% to 90% CD8.

Trimming removed 1 base from V and 10 bases from J, with 8 bases in between. Looked up from germline, CDR1 is SGHVS and CDR2 is FQNEAQ. The CDR3 is 12 amino acids. This sequence originates from a young man who received the YFV17D yellow fever vaccine. This chain links TRBV7-8 with TRBJ2-1; D is ambiguous. The sequencing used PBMCs, collected on the day of the yellow fever booster vaccination. The CDR3 coding sequence is TGTGCCAGCAGCTTAGTCTCACGGGAGCAGTTCTTC. Protein sequence: CASSLVSREQFF.